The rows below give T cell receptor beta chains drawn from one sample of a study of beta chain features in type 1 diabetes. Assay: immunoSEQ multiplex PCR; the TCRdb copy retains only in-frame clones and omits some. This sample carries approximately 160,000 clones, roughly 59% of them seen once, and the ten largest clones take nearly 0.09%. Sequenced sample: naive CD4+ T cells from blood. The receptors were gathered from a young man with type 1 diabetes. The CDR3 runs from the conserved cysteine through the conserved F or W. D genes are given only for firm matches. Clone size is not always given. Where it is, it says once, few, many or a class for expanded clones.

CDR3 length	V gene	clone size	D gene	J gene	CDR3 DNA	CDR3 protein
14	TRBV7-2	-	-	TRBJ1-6	TGTGCCAGCAGCACCGGACAGAAGAATTCACCCCTCCACTTT	CASSTGQKNSPLHF
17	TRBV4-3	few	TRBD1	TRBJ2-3	TGCGCCAGCAGCCAAGGGACAGGGCCGTTCGGGTCAGATACGCAGTATTTT	CASSQGTGPFGSDTQYF
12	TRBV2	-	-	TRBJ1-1	TGTGCCAGCAGTGTTGAGAACACTGAAGCTTTCTTT	CASSVENTEAFF
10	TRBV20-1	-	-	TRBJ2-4	TGCAGTGCGGGAAAAAACATTCAGTACTTC	CSAGKNIQYF
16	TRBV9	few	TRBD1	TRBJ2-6	TGTGCCAGCAGCGTAGCAGGGGGCTCCGGGGCCAACGTCCTGACTTTC	CASSVAGGSGANVLTF
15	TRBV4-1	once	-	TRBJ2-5	TGCGCCAGCAGCCAAGATCAGGGAGACTGGGAGACCCAGTACTTC	CASSQDQGDWETQYF
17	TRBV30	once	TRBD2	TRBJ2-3	TGTGCCTGGAGTAACGCCCGGACTAGCGGTAGCACAGATACGCAGTATTTT	CAWSNARTSGSTDTQYF
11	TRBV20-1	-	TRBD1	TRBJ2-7	TGCAGTGCACCGGACAGGAGCGAGCAGTACTTC	CSAPDRSEQYF
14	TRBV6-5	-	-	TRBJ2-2	TGTGCCAGCAGGTCCGGACAAAACACCGGGGAGCTGTTTTTT	CASRSGQNTGELFF
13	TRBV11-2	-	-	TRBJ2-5	TGTGCCAGCAGCTTCGGGGGCCCGGAGACCCAGTACTTC	CASSFGGPETQYF
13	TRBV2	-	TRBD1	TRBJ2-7	TGTGCCAGCAGTGAGGACAGGAACTACGAGCAGTACTTC	CASSEDRNYEQYF
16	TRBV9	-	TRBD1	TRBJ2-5	TGTGCCAGCAGCGACGGGACAGTAAAATGGGGAGAGACCCAGTACTTC	CASSDGTVKWGETQYF
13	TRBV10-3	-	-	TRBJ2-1	TGTGCCATCAGTGTCCAGGGGAGGAATGAGCAGTTCTTC	CAISVQGRNEQFF
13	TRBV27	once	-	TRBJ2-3	TGTGCCAGCAGCACATGGGGCACAGATACGCAGTATTTT	CASSTWGTDTQYF
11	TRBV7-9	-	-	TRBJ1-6	TGTGCCAGCAGCTTAGAAGGACTCCTCCACTTT	CASSLEGLLHF
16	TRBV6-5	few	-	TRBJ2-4	TGTGCCAGCAGTTCCCCGGGGGACCTAGCCAAAAACATTCAGTACTTC	CASSSPGDLAKNIQYF
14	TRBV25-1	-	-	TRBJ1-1	TGTGCCAGCAGCCCCTACGGGGGGCACACTGAAGCTTTCTTT	CASSPYGGHTEAFF
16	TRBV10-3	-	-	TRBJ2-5	TGTGCCATCAGTGCCGCTTCGGCTGCCCTGAGGGAGACCCAGTACTTC	CAISAASAALRETQYF
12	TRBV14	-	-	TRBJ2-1	TGTGCCAGCAGCCAGGGCTACAATGAGCAGTTCTTC	CASSQGYNEQFF
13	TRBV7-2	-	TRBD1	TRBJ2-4	TGTGCCAGCAGCCGAATTGGACAGGGAATTCAGTACTTC	CASSRIGQGIQYF
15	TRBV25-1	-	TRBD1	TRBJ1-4	TGTGCCAGCAGTGATCATGGGACAGGGAGCGAAAAACTGTTTTTT	CASSDHGTGSEKLFF
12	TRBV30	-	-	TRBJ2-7	TGTGCCTGGAGTGTCTGGGGATACGAGCAGTACTTC	CAWSVWGYEQYF
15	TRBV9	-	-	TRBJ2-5	TGTGCCAGCAGCGTACTCGACTCGGGTAGGGAGACCCAGTACTTC	CASSVLDSGRETQYF
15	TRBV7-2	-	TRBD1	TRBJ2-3	TGTGCCAGCACGGCGTACAGGGGATACACAGATACGCAGTATTTT	CASTAYRGYTDTQYF
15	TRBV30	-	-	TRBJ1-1	TGTGCCTGGAGGAGGACCGCAGGGCGGGGAACTGAAGCTTTCTTT	CAWRRTAGRGTEAFF
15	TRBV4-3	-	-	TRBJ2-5	TGCGCCAGCAGCCAAGTGGGATGGTCGCAAGAGACCCAGTACTTC	CASSQVGWSQETQYF
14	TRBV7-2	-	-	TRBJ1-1	TGTGCCAGCAGCTCCACGCCGTGGATCACTGAAGCTTTCTTT	CASSSTPWITEAFF
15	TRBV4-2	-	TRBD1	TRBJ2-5	TGTGCCAGCAGCCCACAACAGGGGCTCCAAGAGACCCAGTACTTC	CASSPQQGLQETQYF
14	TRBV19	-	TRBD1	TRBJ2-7	TGTGCCAGTAAGATGCCGGGACAGGGCTACGAGCAGTACTTC	CASKMPGQGYEQYF
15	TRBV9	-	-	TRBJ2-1	TGTGCCAGCAGCGTAGGGGTGATCTCCTACAATGAGCAGTTCTTC	CASSVGVISYNEQFF
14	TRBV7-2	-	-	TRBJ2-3	TGTGCCAGCAGCTTAGATAGGGGTCTGGATACGCAGTATTTT	CASSLDRGLDTQYF
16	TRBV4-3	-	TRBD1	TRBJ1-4	TGCGCCAGCAGCCAGACAGGGTCTGCAACTAATGAAAAACTGTTTTTT	CASSQTGSATNEKLFF
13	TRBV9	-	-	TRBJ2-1	TGTGCCAGCACGAAGGGCAGGAACAATGAGCAGTTCTTC	CASTKGRNNEQFF
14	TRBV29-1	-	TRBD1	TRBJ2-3	TGCAGCGTTGAAAGGGGGACAGGCACAGATACGCAGTATTTT	CSVERGTGTDTQYF